The 30 T cell receptor beta chains presented below share a single source sample, sequenced in a study of neurological immune-mediated disorders (dated by TCRdb to about 2019). The library was prepared using 5' RACE. The sequencer was an Illumina HiSeq 2500. TCRdb trimmed public reads at Q25 via fastp, called clones via MiXCR and kept in-frame beta chains. Merged by CDR3 protein, the rows form single entries marked with the most common genes and DNA. This sample gives 55,000 to 75,000 distinct CDR3 sequences in total; roughly 4.9% of them show up just once. The top ten hold about 5.3% of the sample. The source material was PBMCs. Source of these receptors: a human donor with multiple sclerosis. The donor label of this sample is uncertain.

In this sample, this clonotype turned up many times. The chain combines TRBV5-1 with TRBJ2-3; 8 bases are shared with TRBD2. The CDR3 runs 16 residues. Germline V gene data show CDR1 as SGHRS and CDR2 as YFSETQ. The junction had 10 bases not matched to a gene; V was cut back by 0 bases and J by 7 bases. The DNA of the CDR3 is TGCGCCAGCAGCTTGGCCGGGGGACTAGGACTTAATACGCAGTATTTT. The encoded protein is CASSLAGGLGLNTQYF.

This clonotype has a count of ten or more. The J gene is TRBJ2-7, the V gene TRBV5-6; D unclear. Trimming cost V 2 bases and J 5 bases, with 8 bases left between them. Germline assignment: CDR1 SGHDT and CDR2 YYEEEE. This CDR3 comprises 12 residues. The CDR3 loop is CASSLLGNEQYF. The CDR3 DNA follows: TGTGCCAGCAGCTTACTCGGCAACGAGCAGTACTTC.

The table lists this clonotype with many counts. J is TRBJ1-2 and V is TRBV5-5, with no clear D. Germline-derived CDR1 and CDR2 are SGHKS and YYEKEE (reference sequence). The CDR3 totals 14 residues. The V end was cut by 4 bases, the J end by 4 bases, with 14 bases between. CDR3 sequence reads: CASSPVDVGYGYTF. The CDR3, as DNA: TGTGCCAGCAGCCCCGTGGACGTAGGCTATGGCTACACCTTC.

In this sample, this clonotype turned up many times. V usage is TRBV5-5 and J usage is TRBJ2-7; 7 bases align to TRBD1. The germline V gene encodes CDR1 SGHKS and CDR2 YYEKEE (reference sequence). The CDR3 runs 15 residues. V was pared by 0 bases and J by 2 bases, with 5 bases of the junction left unmatched. CDR3 sequence (DNA): TGTGCCAGCAGCTTGGGTGGGACAGACGCCTACGAGCAGTACTTC. Its protein product is CASSLGGTDAYEQYF. Full variable domain (remainder filled in from reference TRBV5-5 and TRBJ2-7): DAGVTQSPTHLIKTRGQQVTLRCSPISGHKSVSWYQQVLGQGPQFIFQYYEKEERGRGNFPDRFSARQFPNYSSELNVNALLLGDSALYLCASSLGGTDAYEQYFGPGTRLTVT.

This chain links TRBV20-1 with TRBJ2-5, with 10 positions matching TRBD2. Germline CDR1 and CDR2: DFQATT and SNEGSKA (reference sequence). This CDR3 region has 15 residues. The junction had 5 bases not matched to a gene; V was cut back by 3 bases and J by 1 base. The CDR3 nucleotides read TGCAGTGCTAGGCCGGCTAGCGGGAGCCAAGAGACCCAGTACTTC. Amino acids: CSARPASGSQETQYF.

This clonotype was picked up many times. The chain uses TRBV7-2 and TRBJ2-3; TRBD1 matches at 7 bases. Germline trimming cut 5 bases from V and 0 bases from J; bases unmatched to any gene: 5. There are 15 residues in the CDR3. In germline, CDR1 is SGHTA, CDR2 FQGNSA. Here the CDR3 reads CASSKTGISTDTQYF. The CDR3 DNA reads TGTGCCAGCAGCAAGACAGGGATCAGCACAGATACGCAGTATTTT.

This clonotype has more than one count but fewer than ten. The CDR3 reads CASSQESRRTLGYEQYF. The CDR3 DNA is TGTGCCAGCAGCCAAGAATCTCGACGGACTCTGGGCTACGAGCAGTACTTC. The chain joins TRBV3-1 to TRBJ2-7; possible D gene TRBD2, 5 bases. Trimming left V 0 bases short and J 3 bases short, with 18 bases between. The CDR3 extends over 17 amino acids. The V gene's germline CDR1 is LGHDT and CDR2 YNNKEL (reference sequence).

This clonotype has a count of ten or more. The chain is built from TRBV6-5 and TRBJ2-2; D possibly corresponds to TRBD1 (6 bases). Trimming removed 5 bases at V and 6 bases at J, with 19 bases between. The CDR3 is 16 amino acids. CDR1 and CDR2 from the germline V gene are MNHEY and SVGAGI. This CDR3 is CASSTVRGEDAGELFF. In DNA form, the CDR3 reads TGTGCCAGCAGTACCGTCAGGGGCGAGGACGCCGGGGAGCTGTTTTTT.

This clonotype was counted ten times or more. The chain's CDR3 is CASRRGGNEQFF. The CDR3 bases are TGCGCCAGCAGGCGGGGGGGGAATGAGCAGTTCTTC. The genes are TRBV10-2 and TRBJ2-1; 9 bases fit TRBD2. Unmatched junction bases numbered 1, after V lost 6 bases and J lost 7 bases. The length of the CDR3 is 12 residues. CDR1 is WSHSY and CDR2 is SAAADI in the germline V gene.

This clonotype was recorded many times. The V call is TRBV5-1, the J call TRBJ2-3; TRBD2 might be the D (7 bases). V was clipped by 4 bases and J by 2 bases, with 11 bases between them. Germline values: CDR1 SGHRS, CDR2 YFSETQ. This CDR3 contains 14 residues. The CDR3 here is CASSGGAVTDTQYF. The CDR3 bases are TGCGCCAGCAGCGGGGGGGCCGTCACAGATACGCAGTATTTT.

This clonotype was detected ten times or more. The chain links TRBV5-1 to TRBJ1-1; 9 positions match TRBD1. The germline gives CDR1 SGHRS, CDR2 YFSETQ. V trimming: 6 bases; J trimming: 2 bases; junction bases outside the gene matches: 5. This CDR3 is built from 14 residues. The CDR3 here is CASTTGGGNTEAFF. The CDR3 DNA is TGCGCCAGCACGACAGGGGGAGGTAACACTGAAGCTTTCTTT.

This clonotype was picked up many times. One end of the junction does not line up with germline, which may come from a read error. The chain carries TRBV7-2 and TRBJ2-1; TRBD2 agrees at 8 bases. This CDR3 is built from 19 residues. The germline gives CDR1 SGHTA, CDR2 FQGNSA. The CDR3 DNA follows: TGTGCCAGCAGTTTAGAGGCAAGCTGGGCTAGCGGGCTGAACAATGAGCAGTTCTTC. Residues: CASSLEASWASGLNNEQFF.

Ten or more counts support this clonotype. This chain uses TRBV27 with TRBJ1-4; 8 positions agree with TRBD1. Per germline, CDR1 MNHEY and CDR2 SMNVEV (reference sequence). This CDR3 is 15 amino acids long. Trimming removed 5 bases from V and 0 bases from J; junction bases left unmatched: 2. CDR3 sequence reads: CASSMTGATNEKLFF. The CDR3 DNA follows: TGTGCCAGCAGTATGACAGGGGCAACTAATGAAAAACTGTTTTTT.

There are many counts of this clonotype. V and J are TRBV20-1 and TRBJ2-1; D remains ambiguous. V gave up 8 bases and J gave up 6 bases, with 14 bases separating them. This CDR3 is built from 12 residues. Germline V CDR1 and CDR2: DFQATT, SNEGSKA (reference sequence). The CDR3 protein is CSPGPEGNEQFF. The CDR3, as DNA: TGCAGTCCCGGACCCGAAGGCAATGAGCAGTTCTTC.

This clonotype was found many times. J is TRBJ2-5 and V is TRBV5-1, with TRBD1 identical over 8 bases. Trimming at V came to 0 bases and at J to 7 bases, leaving 8 bases not matched to a gene. CDR1 SGHRS and CDR2 YFSETQ come from the germline V gene. The CDR3 runs to 15 residues. As DNA, the CDR3 is TGCGCCAGCAGCTTGGTCGTGGGACAGGTCGGGACCCAGTACTTC. Translating it yields CASSLVVGQVGTQYF.

The sample holds many counts of this clonotype. The chain combines TRBV6-4 with TRBJ2-6, with TRBD2 matching over 13 bases. Per germline, CDR1 MRHNA and CDR2 SNTAGT. J lost 2 bases, V lost 4 bases, and 2 bases had no gene match. This CDR3 region has 17 residues. CDR3 amino acids: CASSALAGGPGANVLTF. The DNA of the CDR3 is TGTGCCAGCAGTGCACTAGCGGGGGGGCCTGGGGCCAACGTCCTGACTTTC.

At least ten counts were recorded for this clonotype. The chain combines TRBV20-1 with TRBJ1-2, with 8 bases identical to TRBD1. Germline trimming cut 4 bases from V and 4 bases from J; bases unmatched to any gene: 2. The germline V gene encodes CDR1 DFQATT and CDR2 SNEGSKA (reference sequence). The CDR3 loop spans 12 amino acids. The CDR3 coding sequence is TGCAGTGCTACGGACAGGGCCTATGGCTACACCTTC. It is translated as CSATDRAYGYTF.

In its sample, this clonotype was seen many times. The chain combines TRBV5-1 with TRBJ2-1; either TRBD1 or TRBD2 may fit D (7 bases each). This CDR3 region has 18 residues. In germline, CDR1 is SGHRS, CDR2 YFSETQ. Trimming shortened V by 0 bases and J by 2 bases, and 18 bases separated the two germline ends. The CDR3 DNA reads as TGCGCCAGCAGCTTGGAAGCGGGGTGGGACAGAGCCTACAATGAGCAGTTCTTC. Protein: CASSLEAGWDRAYNEQFF.

This clonotype was recorded many times. The chain joins TRBV15 to TRBJ2-3; TRBD1 might be the D (5 bases). Trimming stripped 0 bases from V and 2 bases from J, with 6 bases between. The V gene's germline CDR1 is LNHNV and CDR2 YYDKDF (reference sequence). The CDR3 totals 14 residues. CDR3: CATSRDRVTDTQYF. The CDR3 nucleotides read TGTGCCACCAGCAGAGACAGGGTCACAGATACGCAGTATTTT.

This clonotype was seen many times. The chain recombines TRBV20-1 with TRBJ2-3; 8 bases agree with TRBD2. Germline trimming cut 5 bases from V and 3 bases from J; bases unmatched to any gene: 7. CDR1 DFQATT and CDR2 SNEGSKA come from the germline V gene (reference sequence). The CDR3 has 14 amino acids. The CDR3 loop is CSAQIAGRTDTQYF. The DNA for the CDR3 is TGCAGTGCTCAGATAGCGGGGAGGACAGATACGCAGTATTTT.

This clonotype was found many times. The CDR3 DNA reads TGTGCCAGCAGGACTTGGGGGGCAGACACTGAAGCTTTCTTT. Its protein is CASRTWGADTEAFF. The rearrangement joins TRBV5-6 to TRBJ1-1; TRBD1 might be the D (6 bases). Looked up from germline, CDR1 is SGHDT and CDR2 is YYEEEE. The length of the CDR3 is 14 residues. The ends were cut back, 5 bases at V and 3 bases at J, with 14 bases in the middle.

This clonotype has a count of ten or more. The chain is built from TRBV3-1 and TRBJ2-5; no reliable D call. Trimming stripped 4 bases from V and 3 bases from J, with 15 bases between. Germline V gene sequence: CDR1 LGHDT, CDR2 YNNKEL (reference sequence). The CDR3 runs 15 residues. Here the CDR3 DNA reads TGTGCCAGCAGCCTTCTAACCGGGCCGAAAGAGACCCAGTACTTC. Its protein is CASSLLTGPKETQYF.

In this sample, this clonotype turned up many times. The chain joins TRBV5-1 to TRBJ2-2; D gene uncertain. Germline V gives CDR1 SGHRS, CDR2 YFSETQ. This CDR3 spans 19 amino acids. V shed 0 bases and J shed 2 bases, with 20 bases lying between them. The CDR3 loop is CASSLEGLDRPKNTGELFF. DNA for the CDR3: TGCGCCAGCAGCTTGGAGGGCCTGGACCGACCAAAAAACACCGGGGAGCTGTTTTTT.

The sample holds many counts of this clonotype. This rearrangement joins TRBV5-1 to TRBJ1-1, with D hard to call. CDR3 length: 15 residues. V dropped 0 bases and J dropped 1 base, with 10 bases sitting between them. Germline CDR1 is SGHRS and CDR2 is YFSETQ. The DNA of the CDR3 is TGCGCCAGCAGCTTGGCTCGCTTTCCGAACACTGAAGCTTTCTTT. It specifies CASSLARFPNTEAFF.

There are many counts of this clonotype. V is TRBV7-3 and J is TRBJ1-2; 7 nucleotides align to TRBD1. Germline assignment: CDR1 SGHTA and CDR2 FQGTGA. The CDR3 covers 15 residues. The V segment lost 4 bases and the J segment 1 base; nucleotides outside the gene matches: 6. The CDR3 DNA follows: TGTGCCAGCAGCTCTCTGGACAGGCTTAACTATGGCTACACCTTC. Translating it yields CASSSLDRLNYGYTF. The full variable domain, completed using reference TRBV7-3 and TRBJ1-2, is GAGVSQTPSNKVTEKGKYVELRCDPISGHTALYWYRQSLGQGPEFLIYFQGTGAADDSGLPNDRFFAVRPEGSVSTLKIQRTERGDSAVYLCASSSLDRLNYGYTFGSGTRLTVV.

J is TRBJ1-1 and V is TRBV12-3 or TRBV12-4, with D tentatively TRBD1 (6 bases). CDR3 length: 13 amino acids. V was clipped by 7 bases and J by 9 bases, with 18 bases between them. The CDR3 loop reads CASTRPGQLKAFF. The CDR3 region has the DNA TGTGCCAGCACTCGGCCAGGACAGCTCAAAGCTTTCTTT.

This clonotype was counted at least ten times. V usage is TRBV20-1 and J usage is TRBJ1-2; D is possibly TRBD1 (6 bases). Trimming left V 3 bases short and J 7 bases short, with 12 bases between. CDR1 is DFQATT and CDR2 is SNEGSKA in the germline V gene (reference sequence). The CDR3 has 12 residues. The CDR3 bases are TGCAGTGCTAGTGCAGGGGCGCGTGGCTACACCTTC. It encodes CSASAGARGYTF.

This clonotype was seen at least ten times. The chain carries TRBV5-1 and TRBJ1-1; D is possibly TRBD1 (5 bases). The V gene lost 0 bases and the J gene lost 2 bases, with 17 bases spanning the gap. The CDR3 totals 17 residues. The germline V gene encodes CDR1 SGHRS and CDR2 YFSETQ. CDR3 protein: CASSLDGFGGVNTEAFF. The CDR3 coding sequence is TGCGCCAGCAGCTTGGACGGTTTCGGGGGAGTAAACACTGAAGCTTTCTTT.

This clonotype was seen repeatedly, ten times or more. The CDR3 coding sequence is TGCGCCAGCAGCTTGGCCGGACTAGCGGGGAGATCCTACGAGCAGTACTTC. It is translated as CASSLAGLAGRSYEQYF. The J gene is TRBJ2-7, the V gene TRBV5-1, with TRBD2 matching 12 bases. The germline V gene has CDR1 SGHRS and CDR2 YFSETQ. The CDR3 loop spans 17 amino acids. The trim removed 0 bases at V and 1 base at J, leaving 5 bases unmatched.

This clonotype was recorded a few times. This chain joins TRBV5-5 and TRBJ1-5; unclear D gene. Germline assignment: CDR1 SGHKS and CDR2 YYEKEE (reference sequence). The CDR3 is 15 residues long. Trimming shortened V by 3 bases and J by 0 bases, and 10 bases separated the two germline ends. CDR3 region: CASSSGPNSNQPQHF. The CDR3 nucleotides read TGTGCCAGCAGCTCGGGTCCAAATAGCAATCAGCCCCAGCATTTT.